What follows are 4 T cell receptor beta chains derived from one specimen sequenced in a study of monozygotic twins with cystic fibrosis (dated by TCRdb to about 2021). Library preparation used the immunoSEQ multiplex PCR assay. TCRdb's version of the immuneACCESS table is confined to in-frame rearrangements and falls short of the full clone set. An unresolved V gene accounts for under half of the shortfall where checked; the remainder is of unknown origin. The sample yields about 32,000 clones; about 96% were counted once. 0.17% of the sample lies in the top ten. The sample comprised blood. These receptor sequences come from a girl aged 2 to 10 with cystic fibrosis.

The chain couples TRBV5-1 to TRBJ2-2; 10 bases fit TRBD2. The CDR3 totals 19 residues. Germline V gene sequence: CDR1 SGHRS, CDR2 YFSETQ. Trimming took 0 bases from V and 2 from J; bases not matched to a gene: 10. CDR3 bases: TGCGCCAGCAGCTTGGTTTCGTCTAGCGGGGGACGTAACACCGGGGAGCTGTTTTTT. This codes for CASSLVSSSGGRNTGELFF. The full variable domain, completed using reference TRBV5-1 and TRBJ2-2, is KAGVTQTPRYLIKTRGQQVTLSCSPISGHRSVSWYQQTPGQGLQFLFEYFSETQRNKGNFPGRFSGRQFSNSRSEMNVSTLELGDSALYLCASSLVSSSGGRNTGELFFGEGSRLTVL.

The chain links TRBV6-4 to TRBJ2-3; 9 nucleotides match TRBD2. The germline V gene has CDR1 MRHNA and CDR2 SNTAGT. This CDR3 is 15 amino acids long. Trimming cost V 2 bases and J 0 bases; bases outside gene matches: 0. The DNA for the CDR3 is TGTGCCAGCAGTGACGGGACTAGCAGCACAGATACGCAGTATTTT. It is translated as CASSDGTSSTDTQYF.

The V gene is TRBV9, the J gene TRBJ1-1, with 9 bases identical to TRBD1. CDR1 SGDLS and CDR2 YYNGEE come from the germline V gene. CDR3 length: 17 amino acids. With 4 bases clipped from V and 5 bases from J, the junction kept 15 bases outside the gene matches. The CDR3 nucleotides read TGTGCCAGCAGCCCGAGACTAAAGGGACAGGGTCGAACTGAAGCTTTCTTT. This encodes CASSPRLKGQGRTEAFF.

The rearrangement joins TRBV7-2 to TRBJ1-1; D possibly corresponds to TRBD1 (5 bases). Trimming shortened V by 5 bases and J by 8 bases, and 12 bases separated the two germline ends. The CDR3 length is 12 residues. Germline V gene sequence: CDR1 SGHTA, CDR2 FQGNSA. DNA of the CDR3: TGTGCCAGCAGCATGCAGGGAACGGAAGCTTTCTTT. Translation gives CASSMQGTEAFF.